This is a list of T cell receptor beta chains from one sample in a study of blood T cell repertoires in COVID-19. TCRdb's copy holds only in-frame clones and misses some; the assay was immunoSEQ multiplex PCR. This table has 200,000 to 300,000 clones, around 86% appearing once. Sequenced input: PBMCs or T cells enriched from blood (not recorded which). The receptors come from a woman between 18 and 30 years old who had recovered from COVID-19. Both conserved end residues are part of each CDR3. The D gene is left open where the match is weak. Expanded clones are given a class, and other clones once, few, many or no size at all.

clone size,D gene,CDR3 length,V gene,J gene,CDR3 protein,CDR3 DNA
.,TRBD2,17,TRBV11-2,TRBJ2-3,CASSLTALAGVTDTQYF,TGTGCCAGCAGCTTAACGGCGCTAGCGGGGGTCACAGATACGCAGTATTTT
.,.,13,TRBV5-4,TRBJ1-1,CATRASGRTEAFF,TGTGCCACCCGCGCGTCCGGGAGAACTGAAGCTTTCTTT
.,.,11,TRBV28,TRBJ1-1,CASIQDTEAFF,TGTGCCAGCATCCAGGACACTGAAGCTTTCTTT
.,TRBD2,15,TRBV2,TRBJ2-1,CASSERSSGRGEQFF,TGTGCCAGCAGTGAACGATCTAGCGGGAGAGGGGAGCAGTTCTTC
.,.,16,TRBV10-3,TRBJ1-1,CAISDPGQNMNTEAFF,TGTGCCATCAGTGACCCAGGGCAGAACATGAACACTGAAGCTTTCTTT
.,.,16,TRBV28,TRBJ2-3,CASRPFLGQTTDTQYF,TGTGCCAGCAGGCCCTTTCTTGGACAGACCACAGATACGCAGTATTTT
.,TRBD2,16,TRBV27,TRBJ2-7,CASSLSGLAGAYEQYF,TGTGCCAGCAGTTTATCTGGACTAGCGGGAGCCTACGAGCAGTACTTC
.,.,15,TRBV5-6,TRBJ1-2,CASSPYLTANYGYTF,TGTGCCAGCAGCCCATACCTAACCGCTAACTATGGCTACACCTTC
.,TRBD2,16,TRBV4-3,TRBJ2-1,CASSLQRGGPGNEQFF,TGCGCCAGCAGCCTGCAACGGGGGGGCCCCGGCAATGAGCAGTTCTTC
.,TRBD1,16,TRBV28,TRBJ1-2,CASSFLQGARNYGYTF,TGTGCCAGCAGTTTTTTGCAGGGGGCTAGAAACTATGGCTACACCTTC
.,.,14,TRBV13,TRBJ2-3,CASSLGLSTDTQYF,TGTGCCAGCAGCTTAGGACTGAGCACAGATACGCAGTATTTT
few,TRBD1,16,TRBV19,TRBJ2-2,CACRDRLSANTGELFF,TGTGCCTGCCGGGACAGACTATCTGCGAACACCGGGGAGCTGTTTTTT
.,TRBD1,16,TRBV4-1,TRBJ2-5,CASSQDLGQGQETQYF,TGCGCCAGCAGCCAAGATTTAGGACAGGGGCAAGAGACCCAGTACTTC
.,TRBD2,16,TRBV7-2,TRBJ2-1,CASSLGAGGPYNEQFF,TGTGCCAGCAGCTTAGGGGCGGGGGGCCCGTACAATGAGCAGTTCTTC
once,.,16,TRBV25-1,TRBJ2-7,CASSEYFSTSLHEQYF,TGTGCCAGCAGTGAATACTTTTCTACTAGCCTCCACGAGCAGTACTTC
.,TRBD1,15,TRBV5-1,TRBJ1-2,CASSQRRGRRSGYTF,TGCGCCAGCAGCCAGCGCAGGGGGCGTCGTTCGGGCTACACCTTC
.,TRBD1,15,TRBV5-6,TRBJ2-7,CASSLVGQGRVEQYF,TGTGCCAGCAGCTTGGTGGGACAGGGGAGGGTCGAGCAGTACTTC
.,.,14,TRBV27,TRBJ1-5,CASSFQGVDQPQHF,TGTGCCAGCAGTTTCCAGGGCGTAGATCAGCCCCAGCATTTT
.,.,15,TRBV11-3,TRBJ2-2,CASSDREGVTGELFF,TGTGCCAGCAGCGATAGAGAAGGGGTGACCGGGGAGCTGTTTTTT
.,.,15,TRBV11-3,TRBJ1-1,CASSFHRDEGTEAFF,TGTGCCAGCAGCTTCCACAGGGATGAGGGAACTGAAGCTTTCTTT
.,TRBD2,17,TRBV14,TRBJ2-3,CASSPESTSGSTDTQYF,TGTGCCAGCAGCCCTGAATCGACTAGCGGTAGCACAGATACGCAGTATTTT
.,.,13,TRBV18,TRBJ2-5,CASSLASGQTQYF,TGTGCCAGCTCACTAGCCAGCGGGCAGACCCAGTACTTC
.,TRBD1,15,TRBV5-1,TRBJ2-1,CASSWTGGGYNEQFF,TGCGCCAGCAGCTGGACAGGGGGAGGCTACAATGAGCAGTTCTTC
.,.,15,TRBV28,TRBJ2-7,CASSRTVGSSYEQYF,TGTGCCAGCAGTAGGACTGTTGGAAGTTCCTACGAGCAGTACTTC
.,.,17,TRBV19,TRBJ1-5,CASRHSILGLRNQPQHF,TGTGCCAGTCGCCACTCCATTTTAGGACTTCGCAATCAGCCCCAGCATTTT
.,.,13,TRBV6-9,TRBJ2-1,CASSYERINEQFF,TGTGCCAGCAGTTACGAGCGGATCAATGAGCAGTTCTTC
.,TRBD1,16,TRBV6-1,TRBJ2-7,CASSETFGTATYEQYF,TGTGCCAGCAGTGAAACTTTTGGGACAGCAACCTACGAGCAGTACTTC
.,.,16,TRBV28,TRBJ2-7,CASSPHGWQGGAEQYF,TGTGCCAGCAGTCCCCACGGCTGGCAGGGTGGAGCGGAGCAGTACTTC
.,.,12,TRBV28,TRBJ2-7,CASSIRTTEQYF,TGTGCCAGCAGCATACGGACTACCGAGCAGTACTTC
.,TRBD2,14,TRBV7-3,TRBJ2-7,CASSQSGEYYEQYF,TGTGCCAGCAGCCAGAGCGGGGAGTACTACGAGCAGTACTTC
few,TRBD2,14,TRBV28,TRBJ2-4,CASSLREGKNIQYF,TGTGCCAGCAGTTTGCGGGAGGGGAAAAACATTCAGTACTTC
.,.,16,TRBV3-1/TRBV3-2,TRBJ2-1,CASSELGGTDNNEQFF,TGTGCCAGCAGCGAACTTGGCGGGACGGATAACAATGAGCAGTTCTTC
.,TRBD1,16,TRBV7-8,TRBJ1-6,CASSPRTGATNSPLHF,TGTGCCAGCAGCCCGAGGACAGGGGCGACTAATTCACCCCTCCACTTT
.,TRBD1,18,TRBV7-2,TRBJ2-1,CASSLRGTGTGVYNEQFF,TGTGCCAGCAGCTTAAGAGGGACCGGGACAGGCGTCTACAATGAGCAGTTCTTC
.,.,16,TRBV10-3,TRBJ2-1,CAISQTGGHDPHEQFF,TGTGCCATCAGCCAGACGGGTGGACACGACCCCCATGAGCAGTTCTTC
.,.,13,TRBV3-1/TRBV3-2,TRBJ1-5,CASSSQGNQPQHF,TGTGCCAGCAGCAGCCAGGGAAATCAGCCCCAGCATTTT
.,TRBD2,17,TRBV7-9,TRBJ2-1,CASSPQTSGGAFLEQFF,TGTGCCAGCAGCCCCCAGACTAGCGGGGGGGCTTTTCTTGAGCAGTTCTTC